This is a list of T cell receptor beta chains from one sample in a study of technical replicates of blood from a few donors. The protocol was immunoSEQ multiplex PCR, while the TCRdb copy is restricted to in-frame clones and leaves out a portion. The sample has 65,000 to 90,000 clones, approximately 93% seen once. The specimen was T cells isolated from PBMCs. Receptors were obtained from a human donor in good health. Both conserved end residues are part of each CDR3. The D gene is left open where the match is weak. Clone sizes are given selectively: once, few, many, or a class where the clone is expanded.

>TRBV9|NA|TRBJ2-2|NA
TGTGCCAGCAGCGGAACAGGGCGAGACACCGGGGAGCTGTTTTTT
CASSGTGRDTGELFF
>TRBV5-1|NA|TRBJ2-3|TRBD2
TGCGCCAGCAGCTTTAAATCGGGGACGGGAGGGCCGGGAGATACGCAGTATTTT
CASSFKSGTGGPGDTQYF
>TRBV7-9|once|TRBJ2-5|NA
TGTGCCAGCAGCTTACCGGGGATAGGAGAGACCCAGTACTTC
CASSLPGIGETQYF
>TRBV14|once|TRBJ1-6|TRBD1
TGTGCCAGCAGCCAAGATCTGGGACAGTTGAATTCACCCCTCCACTTT
CASSQDLGQLNSPLHF
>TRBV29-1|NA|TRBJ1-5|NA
TGCAGCGTTGGGGGGCCACGCAATCAGCCCCAGCATTTT
CSVGGPRNQPQHF
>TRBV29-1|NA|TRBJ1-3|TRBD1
TGCAGCGTTGAAGATCTTCGAACAGGGGGTGGAAACACCATATATTTT
CSVEDLRTGGGNTIYF
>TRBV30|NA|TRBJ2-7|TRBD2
TGTGCCTGGGGATTAGCGGGGAGCTCCTACGAGCAGTACTTC
CAWGLAGSSYEQYF
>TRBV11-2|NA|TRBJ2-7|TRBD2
TGTGCCAGCAGCTTAGGTACTAGCGCAACTAACGAGCAGTACTTC
CASSLGTSATNEQYF
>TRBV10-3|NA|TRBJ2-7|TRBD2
TGTGCCATCAGACCGACTAGCGGGAGATCGTACGAGCAGTACTTC
CAIRPTSGRSYEQYF
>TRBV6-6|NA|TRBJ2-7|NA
TGTGCCAGCAGTTGGGACAACTACGAGCAGTACTTC
CASSWDNYEQYF
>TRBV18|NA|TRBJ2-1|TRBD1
TGTGCCAGCTCACCCTCGGGACAGGGCCATGAGCAGTTCTTC
CASSPSGQGHEQFF
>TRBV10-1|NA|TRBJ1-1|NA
TGCGCCAGCAGTGAGTCTACAGGGCAGAACACTGAAGCTTTCTTT
CASSESTGQNTEAFF
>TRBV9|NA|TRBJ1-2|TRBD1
TGTGCCAGCAGCGTAGATCTTTGGGCAGGGGGTGGCTACACCTTC
CASSVDLWAGGGYTF
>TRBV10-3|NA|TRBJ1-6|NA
TGTGCCATCAGTCATAAGGACTTGGCTAATAATTCACCCCTCCACTTT
CAISHKDLANNSPLHF
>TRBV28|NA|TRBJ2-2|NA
TGTGCCAGCAGTTCCCCAAAGTCGTTGGCAGGGGCCGGGGAGCTGTTTTTT
CASSSPKSLAGAGELFF
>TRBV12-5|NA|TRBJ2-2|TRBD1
TGTGCTAGTGGTTTGATCATGACAGGGAGCGCGAACACCGGGGAGCTGTTTTTT
CASGLIMTGSANTGELFF
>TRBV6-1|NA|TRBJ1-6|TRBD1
TGTGCCAGCAGTGAACGGCAGGGGGCCGATTCACCCCTCCACTTT
CASSERQGADSPLHF
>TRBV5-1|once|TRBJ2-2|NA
TGCGCCAGCAGCTTGGCCCAATATGGCGAGCTGTTTTTT
CASSLAQYGELFF
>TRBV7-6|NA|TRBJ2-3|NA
TGTGCCAGCAGCCCCCAAGGGAGTGGGGATACGCAGTATTTT
CASSPQGSGDTQYF
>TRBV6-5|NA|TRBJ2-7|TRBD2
TGTGCCAGCAGTTCGGCGGGGGACTACGAGCAGTACTTC
CASSSAGDYEQYF
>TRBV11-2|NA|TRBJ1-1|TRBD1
TGTGCCAGCAGACAATGGGGACAGGGGATTACTGAAGCTTTCTTT
CASRQWGQGITEAFF
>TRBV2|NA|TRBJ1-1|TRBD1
TGTGCCAGCAGTGAGGACAGGGCAGTGTGGGCTTTCTTT
CASSEDRAVWAFF
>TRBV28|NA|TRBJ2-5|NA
TGTGCCAGCAGTTTAGGGGGCAGGGCGGAGACCCAGTACTTC
CASSLGGRAETQYF
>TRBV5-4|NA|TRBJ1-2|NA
TGTGCCAGCAGCTATTTCCTTGAGGGCTATGGCTACACCTTC
CASSYFLEGYGYTF
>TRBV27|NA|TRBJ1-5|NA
TGTGCCAGCTCGGACAGCCTAAATCAGCCCCAGCATTTT
CASSDSLNQPQHF
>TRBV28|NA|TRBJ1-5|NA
TGTGCCAGCAGTCCGCCGCAGGGAAATCAGCCCCAGCATTTT
CASSPPQGNQPQHF
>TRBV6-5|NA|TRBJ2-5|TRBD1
TGTGCCAGCAGCCGACAGGGTTGGGGCCAAGAGACCCAGTACTTC
CASSRQGWGQETQYF
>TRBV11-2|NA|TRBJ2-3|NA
TGTGCCAGCAGCTTAGATATTAGCGCTAGCACAGATACGCAGTATTTT
CASSLDISASTDTQYF
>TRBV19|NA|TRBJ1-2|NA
TGTGCCAGTAGTATAGGCAGGGGCGAGGGGCATGGCTACACCTTC
CASSIGRGEGHGYTF
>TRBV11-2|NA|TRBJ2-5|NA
TGTGCCAGCAGCTTAGATCTAATGACAGCGCCGGAGACCCAGTACTTC
CASSLDLMTAPETQYF
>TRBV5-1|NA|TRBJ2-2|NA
TGCGCCAGCAGCCCATTAACTAGCCATAACACCGGGGAGCTGTTTTTT
CASSPLTSHNTGELFF
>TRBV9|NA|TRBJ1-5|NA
TGTGCCAGCAGCGTAGGTGGCCAGGGGCATCAGCCCCAGCATTTT
CASSVGGQGHQPQHF
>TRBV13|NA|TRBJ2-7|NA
TGTGCCAGCAGCTACCGGGACATTTACTACGAGCAGTACTTC
CASSYRDIYYEQYF
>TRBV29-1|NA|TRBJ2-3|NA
TGCAGCGTTCAGCAGGGAATTTTT
CSVQQGIF
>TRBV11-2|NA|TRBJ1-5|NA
TGTGCCAGCAGCTTAGTTGGAGGGGCGGGTCAGCCCCAGCATTTT
CASSLVGGAGQPQHF
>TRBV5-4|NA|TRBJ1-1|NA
TGTGCCAGCAGCCCGATACCGACAGGAACGAACACTGAAGCTTTCTTT
CASSPIPTGTNTEAFF
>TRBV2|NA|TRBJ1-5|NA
TGTGCCAGCAACGGAGACGCCGCGCAGCAGCCCCAGCATTTT
CASNGDAAQQPQHF
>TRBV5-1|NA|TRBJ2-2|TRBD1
TGCGCCAGCAGCCTACGGACAGGGGTAACCGGGGAGCTGTTTTTT
CASSLRTGVTGELFF
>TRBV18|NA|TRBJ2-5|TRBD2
TGTGCCAGCTCACCCCGGGGGGGGGAAGAGACCCAGTACTTC
CASSPRGGEETQYF
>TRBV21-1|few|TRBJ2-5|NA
TGTGCCAGCAGCAGGGTCCCGGGGAGGATGGGGACCCAGTACTTC
CASSRVPGRMGTQYF
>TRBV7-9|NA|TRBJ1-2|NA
TGTGCCAGCAGCTTCGAGGGCCTCTACACCTTC
CASSFEGLYTF
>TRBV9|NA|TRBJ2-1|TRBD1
TGTGCCAGCAGCGGAGGGACAGTCACCGACAATGAGCAGTTCTTC
CASSGGTVTDNEQFF
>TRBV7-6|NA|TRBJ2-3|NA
TGTGCCAGCAGCTTAGAGGCGAGGGGGATCACAGATACGCAGTATTTT
CASSLEARGITDTQYF
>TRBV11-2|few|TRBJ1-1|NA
TGTGCCAGCAGCCCGAGGGGGAATGACACTGAAGCTTTCTTT
CASSPRGNDTEAFF
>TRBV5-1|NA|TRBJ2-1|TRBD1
TGCGCCAGCAGCTTGGGGGACAGGGGGTACAATGAGCAGTTCTTC
CASSLGDRGYNEQFF
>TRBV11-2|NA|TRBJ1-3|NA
TGTGCCAGCACCGGGGGGGGAAACACCATATATTTT
CASTGGGNTIYF
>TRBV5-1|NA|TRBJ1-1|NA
TGCGCCAGCAGCTTTGACATTGTAGGGGCCACTGAAGCTTTCTTT
CASSFDIVGATEAFF
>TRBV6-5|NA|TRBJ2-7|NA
TGTGCCAGCAGCCAGGACGGAAGCGGCTACGAGCAGTACTTC
CASSQDGSGYEQYF
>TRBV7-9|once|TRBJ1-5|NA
TGTTTAACAGAAAGATCAGGTAGCAATCAGCCCCAGCATTTT
CLTERSGSNQPQHF